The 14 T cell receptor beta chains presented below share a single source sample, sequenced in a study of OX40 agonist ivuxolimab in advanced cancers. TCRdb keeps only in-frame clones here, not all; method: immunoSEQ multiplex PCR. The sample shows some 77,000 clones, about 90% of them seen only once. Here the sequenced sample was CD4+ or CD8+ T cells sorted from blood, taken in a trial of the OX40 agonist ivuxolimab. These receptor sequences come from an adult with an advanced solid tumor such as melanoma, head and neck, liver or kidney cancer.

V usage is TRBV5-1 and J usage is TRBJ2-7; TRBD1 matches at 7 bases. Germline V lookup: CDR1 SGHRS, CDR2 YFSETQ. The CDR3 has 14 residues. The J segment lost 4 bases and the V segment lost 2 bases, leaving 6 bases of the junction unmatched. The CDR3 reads CASSLGGSGYEQYF. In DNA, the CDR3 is TGCGCCAGCAGCTTAGGGGGCTCGGGGTACGAGCAGTACTTC.

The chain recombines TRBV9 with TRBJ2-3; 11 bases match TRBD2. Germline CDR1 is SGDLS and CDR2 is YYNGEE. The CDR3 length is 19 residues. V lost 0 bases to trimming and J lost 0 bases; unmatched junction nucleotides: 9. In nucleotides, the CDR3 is TGTGCCAGCAGCGTAGATTCCGCTAGCGGGGGGTCTAGCACAGATACGCAGTATTTT. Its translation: CASSVDSASGGSSTDTQYF. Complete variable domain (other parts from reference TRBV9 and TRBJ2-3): DSGVTQTPKHLITATGQRVTLRCSPRSGDLSVYWYQQSLDQGLQFLIQYYNGEERAKGNILERFSAQQFPDLHSELNLSSLELGDSALYFCASSVDSASGGSSTDTQYFGPGTRLTVL.

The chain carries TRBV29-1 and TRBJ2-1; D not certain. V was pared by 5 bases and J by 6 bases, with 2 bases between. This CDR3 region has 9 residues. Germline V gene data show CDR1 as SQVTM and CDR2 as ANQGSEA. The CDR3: CSVPNEQFF. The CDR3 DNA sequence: TGCAGCGTTCCCAATGAGCAGTTCTTC.

CDR3 coding DNA: TGCGCCAGCCCAAAAGGCGATTACCTAAACTACGAGCAGTACTTC. Amino acid sequence: CASPKGDYLNYEQYF. The chain is built from TRBV23-1 and TRBJ2-7; no reliable D call. TRBV23-1 belongs to the ORF category, with a function that is uncertain. CDR3 length: 15 residues. V was pared by 8 bases and J by 3 bases, with 20 bases between.

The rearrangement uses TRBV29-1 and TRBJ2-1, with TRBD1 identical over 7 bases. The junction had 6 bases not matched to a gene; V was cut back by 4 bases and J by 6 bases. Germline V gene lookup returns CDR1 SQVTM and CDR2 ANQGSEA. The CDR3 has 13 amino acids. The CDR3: CSVGRQGLNEQFF. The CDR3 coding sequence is TGCAGCGTTGGGCGACAGGGTCTCAATGAGCAGTTCTTC.

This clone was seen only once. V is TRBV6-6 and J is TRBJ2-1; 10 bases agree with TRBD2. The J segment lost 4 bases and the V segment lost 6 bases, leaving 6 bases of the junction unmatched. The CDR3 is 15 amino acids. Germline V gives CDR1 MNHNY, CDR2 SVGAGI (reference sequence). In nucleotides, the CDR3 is TGTGCCAGCAGGGACATAGCGGGGGGTTACAATGAGCAGTTCTTC. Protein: CASRDIAGGYNEQFF.

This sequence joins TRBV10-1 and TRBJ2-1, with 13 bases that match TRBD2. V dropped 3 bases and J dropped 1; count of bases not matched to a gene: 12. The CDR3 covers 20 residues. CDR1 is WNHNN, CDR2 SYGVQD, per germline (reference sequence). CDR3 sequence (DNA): TGCGCCAGCAGTGACCGTCCGGGACTAGCGGGGCTCCATTCCTACAATGAGCAGTTCTTC. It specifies CASSDRPGLAGLHSYNEQFF.

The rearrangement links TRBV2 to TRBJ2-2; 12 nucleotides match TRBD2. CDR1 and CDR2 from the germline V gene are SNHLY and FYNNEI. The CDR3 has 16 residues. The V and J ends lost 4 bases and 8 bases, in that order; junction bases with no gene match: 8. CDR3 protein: CASSVGLAGPGGELFF. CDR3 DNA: TGTGCCAGCAGTGTGGGACTAGCGGGCCCAGGGGGGGAGCTGTTTTTT.

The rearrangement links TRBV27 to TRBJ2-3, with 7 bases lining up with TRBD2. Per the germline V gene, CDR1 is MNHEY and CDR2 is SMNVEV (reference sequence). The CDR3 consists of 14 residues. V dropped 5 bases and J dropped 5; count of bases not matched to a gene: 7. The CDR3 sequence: CASSIGTKGDTQYF. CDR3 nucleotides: TGTGCCAGCAGTATCGGGACTAAGGGAGATACGCAGTATTTT.

The CDR3 sequence: CASSYGQGHSPLHF. The CDR3 DNA reads as TGTGCCAGCAGTTACGGGCAGGGACATTCACCCCTCCACTTT. The chain has TRBV6-6 and TRBJ1-6, with a tentative D call TRBD1 (5 bases). The CDR3 is made up of 14 amino acids. Trimming shortened V by 2 bases and J by 8 bases, and 10 bases separated the two germline ends. From germline, CDR1 is MNHNY and CDR2 SVGAGI (reference sequence).

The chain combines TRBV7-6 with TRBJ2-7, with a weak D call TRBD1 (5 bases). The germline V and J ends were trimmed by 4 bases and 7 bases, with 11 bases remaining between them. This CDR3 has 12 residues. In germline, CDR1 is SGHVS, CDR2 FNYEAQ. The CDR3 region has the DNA TGTGCCAGCAGCTCGATGGGGCGAGAGCAGTACTTC. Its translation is CASSSMGREQYF. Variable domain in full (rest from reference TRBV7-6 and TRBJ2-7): GAGVSQSPRYKVTKRGQDVALRCDPISGHVSLYWYRQALGQGPEFLTYFNYEAQQDKSGLPNDRFSAERPEGSISTLTIQRTEQRDSAMYRCASSSMGREQYFGPGTRLTVT.

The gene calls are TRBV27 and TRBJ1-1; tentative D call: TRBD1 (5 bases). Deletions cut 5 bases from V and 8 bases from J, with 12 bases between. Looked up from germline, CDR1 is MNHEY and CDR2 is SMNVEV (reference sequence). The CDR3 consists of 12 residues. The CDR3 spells CASSALGAEAFF. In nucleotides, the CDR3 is TGTGCCAGCAGTGCCCTTGGGGCCGAAGCTTTCTTT.

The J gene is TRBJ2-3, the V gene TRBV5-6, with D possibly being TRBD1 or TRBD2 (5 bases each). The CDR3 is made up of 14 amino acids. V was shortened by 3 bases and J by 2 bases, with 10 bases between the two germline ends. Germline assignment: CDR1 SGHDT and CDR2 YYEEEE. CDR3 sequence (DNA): TGTGCCAGCAGCTCGGGGCGAGCCACAGATACGCAGTATTTT. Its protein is CASSSGRATDTQYF.

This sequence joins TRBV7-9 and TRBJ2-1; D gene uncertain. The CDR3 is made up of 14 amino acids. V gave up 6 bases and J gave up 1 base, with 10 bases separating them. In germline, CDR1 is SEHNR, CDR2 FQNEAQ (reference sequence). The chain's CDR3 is CASRADFSYNEQFF. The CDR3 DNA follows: TGTGCCAGCAGAGCAGATTTTTCCTACAATGAGCAGTTCTTC.